The next 13 T cell receptor beta chains were all read from a single sample in a study of breast tumors, draining lymph nodes, adjacent tissues. Samples came from axillary lymph nodes draining the breast cancer. Using its own MiXCR run on the multiplex PCR reads, TCRdb lists one record per CDR3 protein. The table has some 170,000 distinct CDR3 sequences, about 33% seen once; the top ten hold around 4%. The sample comprised axillary lymph node tissue. The source of these receptors is a female donor with breast cancer. Some clones in this sample may be carry-over from other donors' samples.

This clonotype was found many times. V and J are TRBV7-6 and TRBJ2-3; no firm D call. Per the germline V gene, CDR1 is SGHVS and CDR2 is FNYEAQ. The CDR3 is 15 amino acids. Trimming took off 2 bases at V and 1 base at J, with 10 bases between the two ends. CDR3 in DNA: TGTGCCAGCAGCTTAAGGCTAGTAGGCACAGATACGCAGTATTTT. Translating gives CASSLRLVGTDTQYF.

At least ten counts were recorded for this clonotype. The J gene is TRBJ2-7, the V gene TRBV27, with 10 bases that match TRBD1. Germline trimming cut 9 bases from V and 5 bases from J; bases unmatched to any gene: 7. The CDR3 contains 13 residues. Germline CDR1 and CDR2: MNHEY and SMNVEV (reference sequence). The CDR3 coding sequence is TGTGCCAGTATGGGACAGGGGTATCACGAGCAGTACTTC. Encoded protein: CASMGQGYHEQYF.

This clonotype was observed many times. The V and J genes are TRBV5-4 and TRBJ2-7; tentatively, D is TRBD1 or TRBD2 (6 bases each). This CDR3 region has 13 residues. CDR1 and CDR2 from the germline V gene are SGHNT and YYREEE (reference sequence). V was cut by 0 bases and J by 9 bases, with 13 bases left in between. The CDR3 loop is CASSLAGGGWQYF. The CDR3 DNA follows: TGTGCCAGCAGCTTGGCTGGAGGGGGTTGGCAGTACTTC.

The chain uses TRBV12-3 or TRBV12-4 and TRBJ1-2; D remains unclear. CDR3 length: 13 residues. Trimming stripped 8 bases from V and 4 bases from J, with 14 bases between. CDR3 bases: TGTGCCAGCGGAAGCACCGAGGGCTATGGCTACACCTTC. This codes for CASGSTEGYGYTF.

This clonotype was observed once. A read error may produce the germline difference seen at one junction end. The V gene is TRBV11-2, the J gene TRBJ2-7; 7 nucleotides line up with TRBD2. Germline V gives CDR1 SGHAT, CDR2 FQNNGV. The CDR3 totals 15 residues. CDR3 sequence: CASSLGLAVGYERYF. Here the CDR3 DNA reads TGTGCCAGCAGCTTAGGGCTAGCGGTGGGGTACGAGCGGTACTTC.

The gene calls are TRBV15 and TRBJ1-5; D call uncertain. CDR1 LNHNV and CDR2 YYDKDF come from the germline V gene (reference sequence). V gave up 3 bases and J gave up 7 bases, with 10 bases separating them. There are 13 residues in the CDR3. CDR3: CATSRANGQPQHF. The CDR3 bases are TGTGCCACCAGCAGGGCAAACGGACAGCCCCAGCATTTT.

This clonotype has a count of ten or more. The chain uses TRBV11-2 and TRBJ2-5; tentative D call: TRBD2 (7 bases). V lost 8 bases, J lost 4 bases, and 14 bases lay in between. The CDR3 totals 13 residues. Germline CDR1 and CDR2: SGHAT and FQNNGV. For the CDR3, the DNA is TGTGCCAGCTTTGGGGGGGGCGTAGAGACCCAGTACTTC. This gives the protein CASFGGGVETQYF.

This clonotype has a count of ten or more. The chain joins TRBV4-2 to TRBJ1-2; D perhaps matches TRBD1 (6 bases). The germline gives CDR1 LGHNA, CDR2 YNFKEQ. Trimming took 4 bases from V and 8 from J, leaving 11 bases between them. The CDR3 runs 12 residues. The CDR3 coding sequence is TGTGCCAGCAGCCTCGGGACATCCGGCTACACCTTC. This sequence encodes CASSLGTSGYTF.

The gene calls are TRBV5-1 and TRBJ1-1; maybe TRBD1 (6 bases). With 4 bases removed from V and 1 base from J, the gap between germline ends came to 11 bases. Germline V gene lookup returns CDR1 SGHRS and CDR2 YFSETQ. The CDR3 consists of 14 residues. CDR3 loop: CASSVTTGNTEAFF. Here the CDR3 DNA reads TGCGCCAGCAGCGTGACGACAGGGAACACTGAAGCTTTCTTT.

In this sample, this clonotype turned up many times. A junction end diverges from the germline sequence, so it may reflect a read error. The chain recombines TRBV10-3 with TRBJ2-7; tentatively, D is TRBD1 (7 bases). CDR3 length: 15 amino acids. Germline assignment: CDR1 ENHRY and CDR2 SYGVKD. This chain's CDR3 is CAISESQGGRYEQHF. CDR3 nucleotides: TGTGCCATCAGTGAGTCCCAGGGGGGTCGGTACGAGCAGCACTTC.

The chain couples TRBV12-3 or TRBV12-4 to TRBJ2-5; TRBD1 is a possible D gene (6 bases). The end of the DNA fits TRBJ2-1 better, so the J call may be wrong. This CDR3 contains 13 residues. CDR3 bases: TGTGCCAGCAGTTTTCCCAGGGGAGATACGCAGTTCTTC. This codes for CASSFPRGDTQFF.

The chain uses TRBV29-1 and TRBJ1-2; D may be TRBD1 (5 bases). This CDR3 contains 11 residues. Germline CDR1 and CDR2: SQVTM and ANQGSEA. Trimming took off 8 bases at V and 7 bases at J, with 14 bases between the two ends. The CDR3 nucleotides are TGCAGCTTAGGGCAGGGAGGTGGCTACACCTTC. Translating gives CSLGQGGGYTF.

The gene calls are TRBV7-9 and TRBJ2-2, with 12 nucleotides matching TRBD2. Germline lookup yields CDR1 SEHNR and CDR2 FQNEAQ (reference sequence). The CDR3 has 18 amino acids. With 5 bases clipped from V and 2 bases from J, the junction kept 9 bases outside the gene matches. CDR3 sequence (DNA): TGTGCCAGCAGCCCCGGGCTAGCGGGAGGGCCTAACACCGGGGAGCTGTTTTTT. This translates into CASSPGLAGGPNTGELFF.